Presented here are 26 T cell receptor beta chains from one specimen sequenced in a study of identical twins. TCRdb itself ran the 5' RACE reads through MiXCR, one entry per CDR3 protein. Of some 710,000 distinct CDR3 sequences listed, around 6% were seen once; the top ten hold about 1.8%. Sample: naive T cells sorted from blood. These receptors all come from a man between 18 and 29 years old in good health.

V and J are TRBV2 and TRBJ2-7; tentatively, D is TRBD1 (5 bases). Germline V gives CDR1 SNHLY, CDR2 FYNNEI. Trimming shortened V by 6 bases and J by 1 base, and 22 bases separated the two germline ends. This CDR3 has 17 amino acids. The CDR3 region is CASSWNPRQPSSYEQYF. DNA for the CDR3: TGTGCCAGCAGCTGGAACCCCAGACAGCCCTCTTCCTACGAGCAGTACTTC. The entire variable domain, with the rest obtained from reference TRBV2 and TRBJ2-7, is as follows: EPEVTQTPSHQVTQMGQEVILRCVPISNHLYFYWYRQILGQKVEFLVSFYNNEISEKSEIFDDQFSVERPDGSNFTLKIRSTKLEDSAMYFCASSWNPRQPSSYEQYFGPGTRLTVT.

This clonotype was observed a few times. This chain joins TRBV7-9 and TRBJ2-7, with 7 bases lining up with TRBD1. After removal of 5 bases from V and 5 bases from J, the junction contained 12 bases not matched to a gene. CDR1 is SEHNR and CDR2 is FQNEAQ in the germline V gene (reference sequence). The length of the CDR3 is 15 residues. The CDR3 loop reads CASSLPPGGSDEQYF. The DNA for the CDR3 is TGTGCCAGCAGCCTTCCGCCAGGGGGTTCCGACGAGCAGTACTTC.

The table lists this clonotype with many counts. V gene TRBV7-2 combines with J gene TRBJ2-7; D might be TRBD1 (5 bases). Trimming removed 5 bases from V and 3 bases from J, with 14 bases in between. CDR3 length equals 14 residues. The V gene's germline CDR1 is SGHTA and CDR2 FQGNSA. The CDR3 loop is CASSLDRILYEQYF. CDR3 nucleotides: TGTGCCAGCAGCCTTGACAGAATCCTCTACGAGCAGTACTTC. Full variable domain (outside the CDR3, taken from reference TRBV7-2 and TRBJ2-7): GAGVSQSPSNKVTEKGKDVELRCDPISGHTALYWYRQSLGQGLEFLIYFQGNSAPDKSGLPSDRFSAERTGGSVSTLTIQRTQQEDSAVYLCASSLDRILYEQYFGPGTRLTVT.

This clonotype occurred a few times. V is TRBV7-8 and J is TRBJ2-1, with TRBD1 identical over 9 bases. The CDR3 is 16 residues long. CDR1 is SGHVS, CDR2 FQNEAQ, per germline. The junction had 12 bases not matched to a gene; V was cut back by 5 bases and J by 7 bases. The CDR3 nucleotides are TGTGCCAGCAGCCCAGCCGGGACAGGGTTGATAAATGAGCAGTTCTTC. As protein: CASSPAGTGLINEQFF.

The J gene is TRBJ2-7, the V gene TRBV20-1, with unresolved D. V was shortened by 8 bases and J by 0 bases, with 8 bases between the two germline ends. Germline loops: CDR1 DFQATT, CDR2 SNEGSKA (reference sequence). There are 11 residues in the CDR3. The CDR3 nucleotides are TGCAGTTGCCGTAGCTCCTACGAGCAGTACTTC. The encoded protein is CSCRSSYEQYF.

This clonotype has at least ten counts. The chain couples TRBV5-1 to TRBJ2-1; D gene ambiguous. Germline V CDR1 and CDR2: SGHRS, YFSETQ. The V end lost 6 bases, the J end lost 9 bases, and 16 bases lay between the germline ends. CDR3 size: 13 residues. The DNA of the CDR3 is TGCGCCAGCAAGCGTCGGAACGGCGCTGAGCAGTTCTTC. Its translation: CASKRRNGAEQFF.

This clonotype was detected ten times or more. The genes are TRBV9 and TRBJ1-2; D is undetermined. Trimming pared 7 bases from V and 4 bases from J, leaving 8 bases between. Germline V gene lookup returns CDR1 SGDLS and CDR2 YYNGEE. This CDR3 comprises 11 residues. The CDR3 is CASHSGYGYTF. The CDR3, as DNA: TGTGCCAGCCACAGTGGCTATGGCTACACCTTC.

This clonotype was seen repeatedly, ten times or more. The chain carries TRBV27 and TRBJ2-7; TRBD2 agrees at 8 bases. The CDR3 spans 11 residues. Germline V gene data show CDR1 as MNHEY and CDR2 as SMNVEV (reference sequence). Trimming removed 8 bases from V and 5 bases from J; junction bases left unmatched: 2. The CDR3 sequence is CASGLAHEQYF. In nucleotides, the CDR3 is TGTGCCAGCGGACTAGCCCACGAGCAGTACTTC.

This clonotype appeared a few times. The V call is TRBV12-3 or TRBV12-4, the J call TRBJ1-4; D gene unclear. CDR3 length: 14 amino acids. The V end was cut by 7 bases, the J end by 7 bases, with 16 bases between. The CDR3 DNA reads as TGTGCCAGCACCCCTGGCTTTCGTGGTGAAAAACTGTTTTTT. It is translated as CASTPGFRGEKLFF.

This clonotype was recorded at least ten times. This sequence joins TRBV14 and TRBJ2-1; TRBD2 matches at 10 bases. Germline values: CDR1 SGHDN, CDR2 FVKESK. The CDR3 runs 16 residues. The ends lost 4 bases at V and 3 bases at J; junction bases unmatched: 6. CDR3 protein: CASSRIAGGHYNEQFF. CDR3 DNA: TGTGCCAGCAGCCGTATAGCGGGAGGCCACTACAATGAGCAGTTCTTC.

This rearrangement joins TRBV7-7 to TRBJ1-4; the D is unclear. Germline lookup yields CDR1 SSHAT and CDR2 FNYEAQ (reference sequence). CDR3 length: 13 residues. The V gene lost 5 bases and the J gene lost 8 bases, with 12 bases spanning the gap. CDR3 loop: CASSDIGEEKLFF. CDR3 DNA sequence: TGTGCCAGCAGCGATATTGGGGAGGAAAAACTGTTTTTT.

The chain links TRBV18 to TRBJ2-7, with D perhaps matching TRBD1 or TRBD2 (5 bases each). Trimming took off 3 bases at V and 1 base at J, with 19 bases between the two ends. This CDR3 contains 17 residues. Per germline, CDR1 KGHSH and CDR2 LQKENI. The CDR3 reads CASSPARSGTASYEQYF. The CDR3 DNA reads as TGTGCCAGCTCACCGGCACGTTCCGGGACGGCATCCTACGAGCAGTACTTC.

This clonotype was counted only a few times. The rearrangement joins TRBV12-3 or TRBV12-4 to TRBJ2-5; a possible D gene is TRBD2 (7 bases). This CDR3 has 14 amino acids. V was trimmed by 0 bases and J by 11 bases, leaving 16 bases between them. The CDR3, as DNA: TGTGCCAGCAGTTTAGCCGGGGGGCCGAGCTTACAGTACTTC. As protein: CASSLAGGPSLQYF.

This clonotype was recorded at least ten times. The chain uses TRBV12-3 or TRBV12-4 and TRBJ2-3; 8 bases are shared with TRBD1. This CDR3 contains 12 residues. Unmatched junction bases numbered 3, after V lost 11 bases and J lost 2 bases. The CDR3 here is CASGQVTDTQYF. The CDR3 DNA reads TGTGCCTCGGGACAGGTCACAGATACGCAGTATTTT.

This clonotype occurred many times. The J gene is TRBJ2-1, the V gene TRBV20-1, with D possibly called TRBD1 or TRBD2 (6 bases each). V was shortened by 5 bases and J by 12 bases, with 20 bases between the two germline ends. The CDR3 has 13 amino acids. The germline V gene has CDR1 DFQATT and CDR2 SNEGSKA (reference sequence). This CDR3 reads CSAYSGITRGQFF. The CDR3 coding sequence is TGCAGTGCTTATAGCGGAATAACCAGGGGGCAGTTCTTC.

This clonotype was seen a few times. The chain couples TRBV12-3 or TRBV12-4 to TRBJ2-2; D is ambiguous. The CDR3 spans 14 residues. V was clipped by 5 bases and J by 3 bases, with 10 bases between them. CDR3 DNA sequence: TGTGCCAGCAGTCCCCGGGTATACACCGGGGAGCTGTTTTTT. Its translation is CASSPRVYTGELFF.

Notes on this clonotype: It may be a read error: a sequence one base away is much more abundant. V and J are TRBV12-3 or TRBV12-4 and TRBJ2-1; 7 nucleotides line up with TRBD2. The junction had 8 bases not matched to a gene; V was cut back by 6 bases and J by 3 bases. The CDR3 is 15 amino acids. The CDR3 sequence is CASSIGLELYNEQFF. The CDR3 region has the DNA TGTGCCAGCAGCATAGGACTAGAACTCTACAATGAGCAGTTCTTC.

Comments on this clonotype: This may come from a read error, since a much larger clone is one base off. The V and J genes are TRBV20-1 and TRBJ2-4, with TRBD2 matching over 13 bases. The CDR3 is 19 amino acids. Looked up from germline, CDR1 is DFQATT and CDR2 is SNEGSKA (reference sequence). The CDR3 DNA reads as TGCAGTGCTAGAGATATGACTAGCGGGAGGACCAAAGCCAAAAACATTCTGTACTTC. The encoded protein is CSARDMTSGRTKAKNILYF.

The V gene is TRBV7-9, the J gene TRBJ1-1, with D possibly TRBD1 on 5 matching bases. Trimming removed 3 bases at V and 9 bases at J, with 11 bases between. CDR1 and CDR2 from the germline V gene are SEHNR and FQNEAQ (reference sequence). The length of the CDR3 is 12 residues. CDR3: CASSLPGMQAFF. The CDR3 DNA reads TGTGCCAGCAGCTTGCCAGGGATGCAAGCTTTCTTT.

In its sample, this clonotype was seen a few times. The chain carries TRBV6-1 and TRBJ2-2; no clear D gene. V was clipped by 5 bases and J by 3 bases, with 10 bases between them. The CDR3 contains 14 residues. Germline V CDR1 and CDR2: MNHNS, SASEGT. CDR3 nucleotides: TGTGCCAGCAGTCCCCTCCGGGACACCGGGGAGCTGTTTTTT. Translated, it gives CASSPLRDTGELFF.

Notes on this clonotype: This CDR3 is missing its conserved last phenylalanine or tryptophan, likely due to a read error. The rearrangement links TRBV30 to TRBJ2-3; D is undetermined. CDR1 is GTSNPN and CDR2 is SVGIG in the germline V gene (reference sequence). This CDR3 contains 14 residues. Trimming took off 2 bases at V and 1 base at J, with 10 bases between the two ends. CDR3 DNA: TGTGCCTGGAGTAAAATGACGGGCACAGATACGCAGTATTTG. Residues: CAWSKMTGTDTQYL.

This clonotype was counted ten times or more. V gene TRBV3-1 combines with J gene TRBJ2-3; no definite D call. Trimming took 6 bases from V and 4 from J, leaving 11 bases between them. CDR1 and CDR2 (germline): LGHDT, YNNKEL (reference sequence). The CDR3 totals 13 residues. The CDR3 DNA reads TGTGCCAGCAGACCCCGGACGTCAGATACGCAGTATTTT. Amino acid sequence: CASRPRTSDTQYF.

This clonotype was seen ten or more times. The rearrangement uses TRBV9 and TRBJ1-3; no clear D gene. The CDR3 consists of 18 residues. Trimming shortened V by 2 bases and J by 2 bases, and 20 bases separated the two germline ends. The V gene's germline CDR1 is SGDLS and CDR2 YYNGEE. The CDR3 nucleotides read TGTGCCAGCAGCGTGAAAAGTTCTCATGGGAGCGCTGGAAACACCATATATTTT. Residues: CASSVKSSHGSAGNTIYF.

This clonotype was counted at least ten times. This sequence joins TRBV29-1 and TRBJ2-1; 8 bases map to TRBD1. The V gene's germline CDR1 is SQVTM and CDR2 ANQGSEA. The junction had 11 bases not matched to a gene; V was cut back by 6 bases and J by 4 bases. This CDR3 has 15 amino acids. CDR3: CSVQRQGSAYNEQFF. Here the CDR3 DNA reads TGCAGCGTACAACGACAGGGGTCGGCTTACAATGAGCAGTTCTTC.

The DNA for the CDR3 is TGTGCCAGCAGGAAGTTTGCGGGAGGCGACACCGGGGAGCTGTTTTTT. Its protein is CASRKFAGGDTGELFF. V and J are TRBV2 and TRBJ2-2; TRBD2 aligns across 8 bases. This CDR3 is built from 16 residues. The germline V gene encodes CDR1 SNHLY and CDR2 FYNNEI. Germline trimming cut 6 bases from V and 3 bases from J; bases unmatched to any gene: 9. The whole variable domain, remainder taken from reference TRBV2 and TRBJ2-2, is EPEVTQTPSHQVTQMGQEVILRCVPISNHLYFYWYRQILGQKVEFLVSFYNNEISEKSEIFDDQFSVERPDGSNFTLKIRSTKLEDSAMYFCASRKFAGGDTGELFFGEGSRLTVL.

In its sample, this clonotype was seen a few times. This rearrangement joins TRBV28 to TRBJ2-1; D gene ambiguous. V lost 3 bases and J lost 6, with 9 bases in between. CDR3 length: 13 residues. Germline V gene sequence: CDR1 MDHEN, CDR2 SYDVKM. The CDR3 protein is CASSFRSSNEQFF. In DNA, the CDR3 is TGTGCCAGCAGTTTTCGGAGTTCCAATGAGCAGTTCTTC.